One and the same sample provided the 25 T cell receptor beta chains below, sequenced in a study of blood T cell repertoires in COVID-19. Here immunoSEQ multiplex PCR was the method, and the copy in TCRdb shows in-frame clones only, minus some. The repertoire has around 150,000 clones, about 92% of them found once; the top ten carry 15% to 20%. Material: peripheral blood. The receptors here all came from a man aged 60 to 69 with active or convalescent COVID-19.

The chain couples TRBV7-2 to TRBJ1-2; perhaps TRBD1 as D (5 bases). The CDR3 loop spans 15 amino acids. From germline, CDR1 is SGHTA and CDR2 FQGNSA. Trimming left V 2 bases short and J 5 bases short, with 15 bases between. CDR3 in amino acids: CASSLMARAMYGYTF. Written as DNA, the CDR3 is TGTGCCAGCAGCTTAATGGCCAGGGCAATGTATGGCTACACCTTC. The entire variable domain, with the rest obtained from reference TRBV7-2 and TRBJ1-2, is as follows: GAGVSQSPSNKVTEKGKDVELRCDPISGHTALYWYRQSLGQGLEFLIYFQGNSAPDKSGLPSDRFSAERTGGSVSTLTIQRTQQEDSAVYLCASSLMARAMYGYTFGSGTRLTVV.

The chain carries TRBV7-9 and TRBJ1-1, with no clear D. The CDR3 runs to 14 residues. Germline CDR1 reads SEHNR; CDR2 reads FQNEAQ (reference sequence). Trimming removed 1 base from V and 5 bases from J, with 11 bases in between. The CDR3 loop reads CASSLGPGWTEAFF. Written as DNA, the CDR3 is TGTGCCAGCAGCTTAGGCCCGGGTTGGACTGAAGCTTTCTTT.

J is TRBJ2-1 and V is TRBV10-3; 11 nucleotides agree with TRBD2. Germline loops: CDR1 ENHRY, CDR2 SYGVKD. The CDR3 is made up of 15 amino acids. Germline trimming cut 5 bases from V and 3 bases from J; bases unmatched to any gene: 3. In DNA, the CDR3 is TGTGCCATCAGTCTACTAGCGGGGGACTACAATGAGCAGTTCTTC. Translation: CAISLLAGDYNEQFF.

The CDR3 here is CATGTGLAKNIQYF. As DNA, the CDR3 is TGCGCCACCGGGACAGGGCTTGCCAAAAACATTCAGTACTTC. The rearrangement uses TRBV10-1 and TRBJ2-4; 9 nucleotides align to TRBD1. V lost 10 bases and J lost 1; bases outside the gene matches: 5. CDR1 and CDR2 (germline): WNHNN, SYGVQD (reference sequence). The CDR3 is made up of 14 amino acids.

This clone was recorded once. This sequence joins TRBV11-2 and TRBJ2-5; no clear D. The germline V and J ends were trimmed by 1 base and 5 bases, with 11 bases remaining between them. This CDR3 is 14 amino acids long. Per the germline V gene, CDR1 is SGHAT and CDR2 is FQNNGV. This CDR3 is CASSLGGLEETQYF. The CDR3 DNA is TGTGCCAGCAGCTTAGGTGGTCTAGAGGAGACCCAGTACTTC.

The chain joins TRBV9 to TRBJ2-2, with D perhaps matching TRBD1 (6 bases). With 6 bases removed from V and 0 bases from J, the gap between germline ends came to 12 bases. In germline, CDR1 is SGDLS, CDR2 YYNGEE. The CDR3 is 15 residues long. CDR3 DNA sequence: TGTGCCAGCACCCAAGGGGGAGCGAACACCGGGGAGCTGTTTTTT. Translated, it gives CASTQGGANTGELFF.

V and J are TRBV11-2 and TRBJ1-4; tentatively, D is TRBD1 (5 bases). Trimming took off 6 bases at V and 4 bases at J, with 21 bases between the two ends. Germline CDR1 and CDR2: SGHAT and FQNNGV. The CDR3 spans 17 residues. The CDR3 nucleotides are TGTGCCAGCAGAAACCTGATCGGGACTGCTTTTAATGAAAAACTGTTTTTT. Translating it yields CASRNLIGTAFNEKLFF.

The chain carries TRBV5-1 and TRBJ2-3; possibly TRBD1 for D (5 bases). Germline V lookup: CDR1 SGHRS, CDR2 YFSETQ. The V end lost 3 bases, the J end lost 0 bases, and 11 bases lay between the germline ends. The CDR3 has 15 amino acids. CDR3 coding DNA: TGCGCCAGCAGCTCAGGGTGGGGAAGCACAGATACGCAGTATTTT. Residues: CASSSGWGSTDTQYF.

The rearrangement uses TRBV12-3 or TRBV12-4 and TRBJ2-7, with D perhaps matching TRBD1 (6 bases). Trimming removed 6 bases at V and 2 bases at J, with 11 bases between. The CDR3 is 13 amino acids. The CDR3 here is CASRAGATYEQYF. The CDR3 coding sequence is TGTGCCAGCAGGGCAGGGGCGACCTACGAGCAGTACTTC.

The CDR3 bases are TGCGCCAGCAGACCTTATCGACAGGGCTACGAGCAGTACTTC. The encoded protein is CASRPYRQGYEQYF. The rearrangement joins TRBV5-1 to TRBJ2-7; 7 bases agree with TRBD1. The germline V gene encodes CDR1 SGHRS and CDR2 YFSETQ. V lost 5 bases, J lost 3 bases, and 8 bases stayed unmatched. This CDR3 region has 14 residues. Variable domain in full (rest from reference TRBV5-1 and TRBJ2-7): KAGVTQTPRYLIKTRGQQVTLSCSPISGHRSVSWYQQTPGQGLQFLFEYFSETQRNKGNFPGRFSGRQFSNSRSEMNVSTLELGDSALYLCASRPYRQGYEQYFGPGTRLTVT.

CDR3 coding DNA: TGTGCCAGCAGCTTAGGGCGGCCTGGCTACACCTTC. It codes for CASSLGRPGYTF. The genes are TRBV7-2 and TRBJ1-2; no clear D gene. Germline V gives CDR1 SGHTA, CDR2 FQGNSA. V was cut by 1 base and J by 7 bases, with 7 bases left in between. This CDR3 is 12 amino acids long.

This sequence joins TRBV5-1 and TRBJ2-1, with TRBD1 identical over 7 bases. Germline CDR1 and CDR2: SGHRS and YFSETQ. Trimming removed 4 bases from V and 4 bases from J; junction bases left unmatched: 5. The CDR3 has 14 residues. As DNA, the CDR3 is TGCGCCAGCAGCCGAACGACAGGGTACAATGAGCAGTTCTTC. Amino acids: CASSRTTGYNEQFF.

The gene calls are TRBV3-1 (or the pseudogene TRBV3-2) and TRBJ1-5, with D perhaps matching TRBD1 (6 bases). There are 14 residues in the CDR3. Germline values: CDR1 LGHDT, CDR2 YNNKEL (reference sequence). V lost 0 bases and J lost 12, with 15 bases in between. DNA for the CDR3: TGTGCCAGCAGCCAAGATCACGGGACACAACTCCAGCATTTT. Its protein is CASSQDHGTQLQHF.

This chain connects TRBV24-1 to TRBJ2-5; perhaps TRBD2 as D (5 bases). The CDR3 is 13 residues long. From germline, CDR1 is KGHDR and CDR2 SFDVKD. V was pared by 5 bases and J by 4 bases, with 10 bases between. In DNA, the CDR3 is TGTGCCACCAGTGGTGGCAGCGGAGAGACCCAGTACTTC. Translated: CATSGGSGETQYF.

The rearrangement links TRBV5-1 to TRBJ1-4; D remains unclear. The V end lost 5 bases, the J end lost 4 bases, and 18 bases lay between the germline ends. This CDR3 comprises 16 residues. Germline V gives CDR1 SGHRS, CDR2 YFSETQ. CDR3 sequence reads: CASSFSHGGHNEKLFF. CDR3 nucleotide sequence: TGCGCCAGCAGTTTCTCCCATGGAGGCCATAATGAAAAACTGTTTTTT.

V and J are TRBV10-3 and TRBJ2-7; TRBD1 agrees at 11 bases. This CDR3 is built from 13 residues. V lost 9 bases, J lost 4 bases, and 5 bases stayed unmatched. CDR1 and CDR2 (germline): ENHRY, SYGVKD. CDR3 nucleotide sequence: TGTGCCATAAGGACAGGGGGCCCATACGAGCAGTACTTC. It encodes CAIRTGGPYEQYF.

The J gene is TRBJ2-2, the V gene TRBV30; maybe TRBD1 (6 bases). V lost 1 base and J 1 base, leaving 10 bases between the germline ends. The CDR3 has 15 amino acids. Germline CDR1 reads GTSNPN; CDR2 reads SVGIG (reference sequence). CDR3: CAWSGGPGNTGELFF. The CDR3 nucleotides read TGTGCCTGGAGTGGGGGGCCGGGGAACACCGGGGAGCTGTTTTTT. Variable domain in full (rest from reference TRBV30 and TRBJ2-2): SQTIHQWPATLVQPVGSPLSLECTVEGTSNPNLYWYRQAAGRGLQLLFYSVGIGQISSEVPQNLSASRPQDRQFILSSKKLLLSDSGFYLCAWSGGPGNTGELFFGEGSRLTVL.

The V gene is TRBV5-1, the J gene TRBJ1-1; 7 bases fit TRBD1. Trimming at V came to 2 bases and at J to 8 bases, leaving 6 bases not matched to a gene. The CDR3 sequence is 13 residues long. CDR1 and CDR2 (germline): SGHRS, YFSETQ. The CDR3 reads CASSFNPGGEAFF. Written as DNA, the CDR3 is TGCGCCAGCAGCTTTAATCCAGGGGGAGAAGCTTTCTTT.

The chain couples TRBV30 to TRBJ1-4; tentative D call: TRBD1 (6 bases). Germline-derived CDR1 and CDR2 are GTSNPN and SVGIG (reference sequence). The CDR3 has 15 residues. V lost 7 bases and J 8 bases, leaving 23 bases between the germline ends. The CDR3, as DNA: TGTGCCTCACGACAGGAGGTTCAGTTTGGGGAAAAACTGTTTTTT. Amino acids: CASRQEVQFGEKLFF.

This chain uses TRBV11-2 with TRBJ1-4, with D possibly matching TRBD1 (5 bases). V lost 0 bases and J lost 7, with 15 bases in between. The CDR3 runs 16 residues. Germline V CDR1 and CDR2: SGHAT, FQNNGV. Written as DNA, the CDR3 is TGTGCCAGCAGCTTAGATACCAGCAGGGCTGGTGAAAAACTGTTTTTT. Translation gives CASSLDTSRAGEKLFF.

The chain links TRBV7-2 to TRBJ2-3, with TRBD2 identical over 7 bases. V was clipped by 0 bases and J by 2 bases; unmatched bases: 5. Germline CDR1 is SGHTA and CDR2 is FQGNSA. The CDR3 runs 16 residues. The CDR3 DNA sequence: TGTGCCAGCAGCTTAGCTCCGGGACTAACCACAGATACGCAGTATTTT. This sequence encodes CASSLAPGLTTDTQYF. Full variable domain (outside the CDR3, taken from reference TRBV7-2 and TRBJ2-3): GAGVSQSPSNKVTEKGKDVELRCDPISGHTALYWYRQSLGQGLEFLIYFQGNSAPDKSGLPSDRFSAERTGGSVSTLTIQRTQQEDSAVYLCASSLAPGLTTDTQYFGPGTRLTVL.

The chain has TRBV5-1 and TRBJ1-4; 8 positions match TRBD1. The germline V gene has CDR1 SGHRS and CDR2 YFSETQ. With 0 bases clipped from V and 6 bases from J, the junction kept 4 bases outside the gene matches. There are 15 residues in the CDR3. This CDR3 is CASSLVGQGDEKLFF. The CDR3, as DNA: TGCGCCAGCAGCTTGGTCGGACAGGGAGATGAAAAACTGTTTTTT.

This clone was seen just once. The chain employs TRBV10-3 and TRBJ1-5; TRBD1 is a possible D gene (6 bases). The CDR3 length is 14 residues. Germline V lookup: CDR1 ENHRY, CDR2 SYGVKD. The germline V and J ends were trimmed by 3 bases and 3 bases, with 9 bases remaining between them. This CDR3 is CAISEGQPNQPQHF. The CDR3 region has the DNA TGTGCCATCAGTGAAGGACAGCCCAATCAGCCCCAGCATTTT.

The V and J genes are TRBV7-2 and TRBJ2-4; D not certain. The length of the CDR3 is 12 residues. CDR1 SGHTA and CDR2 FQGNSA come from the germline V gene. V lost 1 base and J lost 7, with 5 bases in between. This chain's CDR3 is CASSLEENIQYF. The DNA of the CDR3 is TGTGCCAGCAGCTTAGAGGAGAACATTCAGTACTTC.

The chain joins TRBV3-1 (or the pseudogene TRBV3-2) to TRBJ2-7, with D unclear. This CDR3 is built from 15 residues. Trimming took off 0 bases at V and 3 bases at J, with 12 bases between the two ends. CDR1 and CDR2 from the germline V gene are LGHDT and YNNKEL (reference sequence). The CDR3 sequence: CASSQDHAGGYEQYF. The CDR3 bases are TGTGCCAGCAGCCAAGATCACGCCGGTGGCTACGAGCAGTACTTC.